A selection of T cell receptor beta chains follows, all from one sample in a study of identical twins. TCRdb used MiXCR to reprocess the 5' RACE reads, holding one entry per CDR3 protein. The sample has roughly 1.6 million distinct CDR3 sequences, under 35% seen once. Sample: cord blood. The origin of the receptors is a newborn girl in good health. The CDR3 runs from the conserved cysteine through the conserved F or W. A D gene is named only where the DNA matches it firmly. Size is omitted from some rows. Given values are once, few, many or a class for expanded clones.

j_call v_call d_call clone_size cdr3_aa cdr3_nt
TRBJ2-7 TRBV5-1 NA few CASSLDPNPSLYNEQYF TGCGCCAGCAGCTTGGACCCTAATCCTAGCCTGTACAATGAGCAGTACTTC
TRBJ2-6 TRBV28 NA many CASSLYLLSSGANVLTF TGTGCCAGCAGTTTATACCTTCTCAGCTCTGGGGCCAACGTCCTGACTTTC
TRBJ2-3 TRBV6-1 NA few CASERKRTDTQYF TGTGCCAGCGAGCGGAAACGCACAGATACGCAGTATTTT
TRBJ2-1 TRBV7-9 TRBD1 NA CASSPRTGTYNEQFF TGTGCCAGCAGCCCTCGGACAGGGACCTACAATGAGCAGTTCTTC
TRBJ1-6 TRBV7-2 NA NA CASSPRHRYNSPLHF TGTGCCAGCAGCCCGAGACACCGCTATAATTCACCCCTCCACTTT
TRBJ2-7 TRBV18 NA NA CASSPGPLPDEQYF TGTGCCAGCTCGCCCGGGCCCCTTCCGGACGAGCAGTACTTC
TRBJ1-2 TRBV30 NA NA CAWSVLEGGGYGYTF TGTGCCTGGAGTGTATTAGAGGGGGGCGGCTATGGCTACACCTTC
TRBJ1-1 TRBV29-1 NA few CSVTLQGNTEAFF TGCAGCGTTACCCTACAGGGGAACACTGAAGCTTTCTTT
TRBJ2-3 TRBV14 NA NA CASSRLDLLGSTDTQYF TGTGCCAGCAGCCGCCTAGATCTTCTTGGAAGCACAGATACGCAGTATTTT
TRBJ2-7 TRBV24-1 NA NA CATSDWAEGEQYF TGTGCCACCAGTGATTGGGCCGAGGGCGAGCAGTACTTC
TRBJ2-3 TRBV4-1 NA many CASSRTRQSTDTQYF TGCGCCAGCAGCCGAACTAGACAGAGCACAGATACGCAGTATTTT
TRBJ2-5 TRBV29-1 NA few CSVDGGEQYF TGCAGCGTTGACGGGGGTGAGCAGTACTTC
TRBJ2-1 TRBV20-1 TRBD2 NA CSARSGTSVNEQFF TGCAGTGCTAGATCCGGGACTAGCGTCAATGAGCAGTTCTTC
TRBJ2-2 TRBV5-1 TRBD2 NA CASSLVPAGEWELFF TGCGCCAGCAGCTTGGTACCAGCGGGAGAATGGGAGCTGTTTTTT
TRBJ2-7 TRBV7-9 NA NA CASSLGVPGGNSYEQYF TGTGCCAGCAGCTTAGGTGTACCCGGTGGGAACTCCTACGAGCAGTACTTC
TRBJ2-4 TRBV20-1 NA few CSAPDRPLAKNIQYF TGCAGTGCCCCCGACAGACCACTAGCCAAAAACATTCAGTACTTC
TRBJ2-1 TRBV27 NA NA CASGLTRPRDEQFF TGTGCCAGCGGTTTAACCCGGCCTCGGGATGAGCAGTTCTTC
TRBJ1-2 TRBV20-1 NA many CSASRLGTNYGYTF TGCAGTGCTAGTCGGTTGGGGACTAACTATGGCTACACCTTC
TRBJ2-1 TRBV6-5 TRBD2 few CASSYLSGLAGNEQFF TGTGCCAGCAGTTACTTATCCGGACTAGCGGGAAATGAGCAGTTCTTC
TRBJ2-7 TRBV20-1 TRBD2 NA CSAEGSGGPSYEQYF TGCAGTGCTGAGGGTAGCGGGGGCCCCTCCTACGAGCAGTACTTC
TRBJ2-3 TRBV15 TRBD2 few CATSGDPGLAPVSTDTQYF TGTGCCACCAGCGGTGACCCGGGACTAGCGCCTGTTAGCACAGATACGCAGTATTTT
TRBJ1-1 TRBV7-9 NA few CASSWETRNTEAFF TGTGCCAGCAGCTGGGAGACCCGGAACACTGAAGCTTTCTTT
TRBJ2-7 TRBV12-3/TRBV12-4 TRBD2 few CASSFSEREVGYEQYF TGTGCCAGCAGTTTCTCCGAGCGGGAGGTGGGCTATGAGCAGTACTTC
TRBJ2-7 TRBV10-3 NA few CAISEVSGREQYF TGTGCCATCAGTGAAGTTTCTGGGCGGGAGCAGTACTTC
TRBJ2-7 TRBV12-3/TRBV12-4 NA many CASSLSTEQYF TGTGCCAGCAGTTTATCAACAGAGCAGTACTTC
TRBJ2-3 TRBV6-1 NA NA CASSSRRVSTDTQYF TGTGCCAGCAGTTCCCGCAGGGTCAGCACAGATACGCAGTATTTT
TRBJ2-1 TRBV6-5 TRBD1 NA CASSQTGISYNEQFF TGTGCCAGCAGTCAGACAGGGATCTCCTACAATGAGCAGTTCTTC
TRBJ1-2 TRBV30 TRBD1 NA CAWSAQGPYGYTF TGTGCCTGGAGTGCACAGGGGCCCTATGGCTACACCTTC
TRBJ1-1 TRBV6-1 NA NA CASSGGPLDTEAFF TGTGCCAGCAGCGGCGGGCCCCTTGACACTGAAGCTTTCTTT
TRBJ1-5 TRBV5-1 TRBD1 NA CASIQQGSANQPQHF TGCGCCAGCATCCAACAGGGGAGCGCAAATCAGCCCCAGCATTTT
TRBJ2-7 TRBV5-6 TRBD2 NA CASSLPGGVAYEQYF TGTGCCAGCAGCTTGCCCGGGGGGGTAGCCTACGAGCAGTACTTC
TRBJ1-2 TRBV21-1 NA few CASSGRTVYGYTF TGTGCCAGCAGCGGACGGACTGTTTATGGCTACACCTTC
TRBJ1-2 TRBV28 NA NA CASSSYGGYGYIF TGTGCCAGCAGCTCTTATGGGGGGTATGGCTACATCTTC
TRBJ2-1 TRBV20-1 TRBD2 NA CSASSGRGTNNEQFF TGCAGTGCTTCCAGTGGTCGGGGGACTAACAATGAGCAGTTCTTC
TRBJ2-1 TRBV5-1 NA few CASRLAASSYNEQFF TGCGCCAGCAGATTAGCGGCCAGCTCCTACAATGAGCAGTTCTTC